The source of this T cell receptor (beta chain) is a study of blood T cell repertoires in COVID-19. The CDR3 length is 16 residues. Per the germline V gene, CDR1 is SGHNT and CDR2 is YENEEA. V lost 1 base to trimming and J lost 3 bases; unmatched junction nucleotides: 8. Membership in each cohort depended on participant-reported clinical history. The data were produced by immunoSEQ multiplex PCR, yet TCRdb's version contains in-frame clones alone and is incomplete. The sample records under 250,000 clones, 89% being singletons. This clone appeared a few times. The receptor was derived from a woman under 40 with acute COVID-19. Material for sequencing was PBMCs or T cells enriched from blood (not recorded which). J is TRBJ1-1 and V is TRBV11-3, with 7 bases fitting TRBD1. CDR3 bases: TGTGCCAGCAGCTTAGGGAACAGGGGCGGGGACACTGAAGCTTTCTTT. This codes for CASSLGNRGGDTEAFF.